The source of this T cell receptor (beta chain) is a study of beta chain features in type 1 diabetes. Study-wide results and limits: Type 1 diabetes patients had TCRB CDR3s that were shorter (moderately but significantly so) in all four CD4+ subsets.

Since all of the isolated RNA was reverse transcribed, expressed TCRB transcripts were what got sequenced. Sequenced by immunoSEQ multiplex PCR; TCRdb stores in-frame clones only, minus some. The sample contains over 300,000 clones, roughly 8.8% of which appear only once. V dropped 4 bases and J dropped 0 bases, with 9 bases sitting between them. CDR1 and CDR2 (germline): SEHNR, FQNEAQ (reference sequence). The length of the CDR3 is 14 residues. This clone was seen a few times. Its specificity is unknown. The specimen was central memory CD4+ T cells from blood. The gene calls are TRBV7-9 and TRBJ2-5; D gene unclear. The TCR sequence derives from a man in his thirties or forties with type 1 diabetes. CDR3 coding DNA: TGTGCCAGCAGCTCCAACCGGGACCAAGAGACCCAGTACTTC. Its translation: CASSSNRDQETQYF. Full variable domain (outside the CDR3, taken from reference TRBV7-9 and TRBJ2-5): DTGVSQNPRHKITKRGQNVTFRCDPISEHNRLYWYRQTLGQGPEFLTYFQNEAQLEKSRLLSDRFSAERPKGSFSTLEIQRTEQGDSAMYLCASSSNRDQETQYFGPGTRLLVL.